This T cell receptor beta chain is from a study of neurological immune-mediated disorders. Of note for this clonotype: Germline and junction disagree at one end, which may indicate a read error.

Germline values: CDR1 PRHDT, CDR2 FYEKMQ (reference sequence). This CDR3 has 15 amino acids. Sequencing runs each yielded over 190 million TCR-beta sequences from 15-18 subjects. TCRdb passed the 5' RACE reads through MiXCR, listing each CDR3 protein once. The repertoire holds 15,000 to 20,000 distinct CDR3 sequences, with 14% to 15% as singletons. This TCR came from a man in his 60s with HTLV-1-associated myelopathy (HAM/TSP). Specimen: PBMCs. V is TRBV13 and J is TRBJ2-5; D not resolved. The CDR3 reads CVSSWQHNLEETQYF. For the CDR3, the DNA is TGTGTCAGCAGCTGGCAACATAACTTAGAGGAGACCCAGTACTTC.